This entry describes one TCR beta chain. Every donor, a Caucasian adult, lived in Nashville, Tennessee. This specimen comes from a study of shared clonotypes between healthy human individuals. For the study at large: Serving as donors were two women and three men, whose ages spanned 18 to 49.

This table comes from immunoSEQ multiplex PCR, and its TCRdb copy is limited to in-frame clones, with some not included. The sample holds under 2,500,000 clones, under 97% seen once. V trimming: 5 bases; J trimming: 3 bases; junction bases outside the gene matches: 5. The length of the CDR3 is 14 residues. Germline lookup yields CDR1 GTSNPN and CDR2 SVGIG (reference sequence). The sequenced material came from naive CD4+ T cells sorted from blood. Regarding subset: CD45RA+ positively selected. This chain joins TRBV30 and TRBJ1-3; 9 bases are a match to TRBD1. The clonotype was recovered from a man aged 18 to 29 in good health. The CDR3 region is CAWRTGALGNTIYF. The CDR3 nucleotides are TGTGCCTGGCGGACAGGGGCCCTTGGAAACACCATATATTTT.